This T cell receptor (beta chain) was captured in a study of blood T cell repertoires in COVID-19. As for the study in general: T cells, B-cell-depleted T cells, or PBMCs supplied cDNA or gDNA.

Sequenced by immunoSEQ multiplex PCR; TCRdb stores in-frame clones only, minus some. The sample lists about 260,000 clones, almost 85% occurring once. Trimming cost V 7 bases and J 0 bases; bases outside gene matches: 3. CDR3 length equals 14 residues. CDR1 and CDR2 (germline): MNHEY, SVGAGI. This clonotype was obtained from a woman of 80 years or more with acute or convalescent COVID-19. The V call is TRBV6-5, the J call TRBJ2-7; 10 bases align to TRBD2. Sequenced input: peripheral blood. The CDR3 coding sequence is TGTGCCAGCAAACTAGCGGGATTCTCCTACGAGCAGTACTTC. Its translation is CASKLAGFSYEQYF.